This T cell receptor beta chain derives from a study of OX40 agonist ivuxolimab in advanced cancers. Study details: An anti-OX40 (CD134) antibody with agonistic activity, ivuxolimab, was administered to patients.

Here immunoSEQ multiplex PCR was the method, and the copy in TCRdb shows in-frame clones only, minus some. The table has nearly 70,000 clones, over 75% seen once. Looked up from germline, CDR1 is SGHDT and CDR2 is YYEEEE. Trimming cost V 4 bases and J 0 bases, with 11 bases left between them. This CDR3 comprises 15 residues. The sequences come from CD4+ or CD8+ T cells sorted from blood, collected in a trial of the OX40 agonist ivuxolimab. This receptor was obtained from an adult with an advanced solid tumor such as melanoma, head and neck, liver or kidney cancer. This sequence joins TRBV5-6 and TRBJ1-5, with D possibly TRBD1 on 5 matching bases. CDR3 residues: CASSTAGNSNQPQHF. The CDR3 DNA reads as TGTGCCAGCAGCACTGCAGGGAATAGCAATCAGCCCCAGCATTTT.